This section outlines one TCR beta chain sequence together with its context. It has no known antigen specificity. Base qualities are not recorded, but no much larger clone differs from it by a single base. The cohort was made up of about 670 healthy bone marrow donors. At the time of sampling, all cohort members were nominally healthy, though unrecorded immune exposures were likely present. The donor tested CMV seropositive and was one of the 289 seropositive cohort members. A peripheral blood sample was collected from each donor, and TCR beta sequencing was performed on peripheral blood mononuclear cells. The Qiagen DNeasy Blood Extraction Kit was used to extract genomic DNA from the blood cell samples. The data stem from a study of cytomegalovirus exposure and HLA in healthy donors (TCRdb year 2017). Regarding the complete study: An earlier analysis of some 600 of the donors reported approximately 300 Gb of sequence data and 90 million to 120 million unique TCR beta sequences obtained from around 170 million T cells. Among almost 400 genotyped donors of the cohort, an average of 235,054 unique TCR beta nucleotide sequences were sequenced per donor, roughly 18% of them non-productive. The study aimed to test whether cataloging public T cell receptors could reveal signatures of past pathogen exposure. A later analysis re-analyzed previously published TCR beta repertoires from hundreds of donors and added high-resolution HLA genotyping to study TCR occurrence patterns. Alongside the repertoire data, information on donor age, sex, ethnicity and CMV serostatus was compiled. Five DR-DQ haplotypes were treated as single units for association and clustering because of strong linkage in the cohort. Using immunosequencing, the study profiled T cell repertoires from 500 to 800 subjects and related those repertoires to cytomegalovirus serostatus. The number of typed donors differed by locus: about 620-640 for A, B, C, DRB1 and DQB1; 500 to 550 for DQA1; 606 for DPA1; and roughly 470 for DPB1. The later analysis used no new phenotypic data to find candidate immune exposures, relying instead on TCR beta sequences and their occurrence across donors. The genetic ancestry cluster associated with self-reported Caucasian donors included 65% to 90% of the 398 genotyped donors. A later genetic analysis took genome-wide SNP genotypes for about three fifths of the roughly 670 donors and used that subset as a discovery cohort. To predict cytomegalovirus infection status, the study brought together high-throughput TCR immunosequencing, statistical association of individual TCRs with disease status, and machine learning. All discovery cohort repertoires had been generated using a single sequencing platform. About 280 gigabases of sequencing data and 78 million or so unique TCR sequences were included in an early release covering about 600 HLA-typed donors. Besides the first cohort of more than 650 subjects, a separate validation cohort made up of 120 different subjects was used. An earlier analysis of several hundred of the donors applied high-throughput TCR beta sequencing to assess whether each TCR beta V gene segment acted as functional or pseudogenic. HLA typing covered class I and class II loci at four-digit resolution. What the authors observed across the whole study: The study listed 164 TCR beta chains as associated with cytomegalovirus. Correlated functional status among segregating V segments might be attributable to linkage disequilibrium, but an unknown experimental factor could not be ruled out. In a later analysis, the rate of TCR association differed among HLA loci, with DRB1 alleles having the most associated TCRs and HLA-C alleles having the fewest. Because HLA typing was missing for some donors at each locus, association tests included only the typed subset. A later analysis reported that several top co-occurrence clusters appeared linked to parvovirus B19, influenza, CMV and Epstein-Barr virus. A later analysis found that HLA-associated TCR beta chains were more clonally expanded and had lower generation probabilities than equally common non-associated chains. A further reported finding was that TCR beta sequences accurately predicted the HLA-A and HLA-B alleles for most subjects in the first cohort. The earlier analysis of 587 of the donors excluded around 17 rarely observed V segments, including chromosome 9 orphons, because counts were too low. Assigning TCR associations to individual alleles was difficult when HLA alleles, especially DR and DQ, strongly co-occurred. Across donors, most TCR sequences were observed very rarely, whereas some public TCRs were present in many individuals. According to a later analysis, most CMV-associated TCR beta chains appeared to be HLA-restricted, and the HLA associations seemed to be driven largely by CMV exposure. The authors suggested that the approach could potentially be generalized to other disease states and immunological phenotypes. Immune exposure information for the cohort was limited to CMV serostatus. Cytomegalovirus status was reported to be diagnosed by the classifier with high specificity and sensitivity in both the original and validation cohorts. This cohort had only TCR beta chains sequenced, and the lack of alpha or paired-chain data limited which features could be detected. A later genetic analysis associated a missense DCLRE1C variant with V-gene and J-gene trimming of TCR beta chains, and an independent cohort replicated the association. According to a later genetic analysis, donors in an Asian-associated ancestry cluster had fewer N-insertions in productive TCRs than the roughly 670-donor mean. Specific HLA alleles were associated with 15,000 to 20,000 TCR beta sequences at a false discovery rate of 0.05 in a later analysis. Sequencing depth was assumed to be roughly uniform across donors in the presence/absence analyses, though that assumption may not hold. A cluster of highly shared sequence variants was judged likely to be a technical artifact of the sequencing pipeline. An earlier analysis of approximately 570 of the donors showed that most TCR beta V segments appeared in productive rearrangements either about 90% or about 30% of the time, which broadly matched IMGT annotations. In vitro tests confirmed that three of the cytomegalovirus-associated TCR beta chains recognize cytomegalovirus antigens.

Library preparation was by the immunoSEQ multiplex PCR assay. For the multiplex PCR, a mixture combining 60 forward primers for TCR Vbeta segments and 13 reverse primers for TCR Jbeta segments was used. Amplification of the CDR3 region of rearranged TCR beta genes was performed with a multiplex PCR assay on genomic DNA. The Illumina HiSeq System was used to sequence the amplified TCR beta libraries as 87-base-pair reads. Per the source publication's procedure: In a later analysis, 77 million or so unique TCR beta chains were counted across the 500 to 700 repertoires, and roughly 11 million of these chains were shared by at least two donors. Raw reads were error-corrected and collapsed into unique sequences with a nearest-neighbor algorithm that merged closely related sequences to remove PCR and sequencing errors. CDR3 sequences were aligned to IMGT reference sequences to assign V, D and J gene segments. Each retained sequence needed at least a six-nucleotide match to both a V gene segment and a J gene segment. Rearrangements were classified as productive when the CDR3 lacked stop codons and remained in frame with V and J, and all other rearrangements were classified as non-productive. CDR3 was defined according to IMGT convention as the region running from the second conserved V-encoded cysteine to the conserved J-encoded phenylalanine. Sequences without an unambiguous match to a single V gene segment were excluded from the earlier analysis of about 630 of the donors. An earlier analysis of 500 to 700 of the donors classified V segments as functional when productive rearrangements were above 56.7% and as segregating when the standard deviation between donors was above 5%. To diagnose cytomegalovirus status from the catalog of TCR beta chain sequences, a statistical classification framework was built. In a later analysis, V and J genes were assigned by comparing TCR nucleotide sequences against IMGT/GENE-DB human TR gene sequences. A later analysis assigned CDR3 sequences and most-parsimonious VDJ recombination scenarios with the TCRdist pipeline. In a later analysis, each TCR beta chain was defined by its CDR3 amino acid sequence together with its V-gene family, and reads without a unique V-gene family were excluded. To address suspected cross-contamination and a sequencing artifact, a later analysis removed a few hundred highly shared, low-generation-probability nucleotide sequences. In a later analysis, a clonal expansion index was calculated for each public chain from normalized within-repertoire ranks of inferred template counts. In a later analysis, generation probabilities were computed using a VDJ recombination model fitted to out-of-frame rearrangements, and the results were checked against IGoR. Hypergeometric tests were used in a later analysis to score TCR-TCR, TCR-HLA and TCR-CMV co-occurrence, with a repertoire-size bias correction applied to the TCR pairs. To estimate false discovery rates, a later analysis permuted the HLA or CMV assignments 20 times. In a later analysis, co-occurring TCRs were grouped with DBSCAN, and TCRdist sequence similarity was added when clustering was performed within HLA-allele-positive subsets. Co-occurrence clustering excluded repertoires with fewer than 30,000 or more than 120,000 public chains, plus five with anomalous nucleotide sharing. This immuneACCESS table, as held by TCRdb, lists in-frame sequences with V and J called but not all clones. Of the missing ones, under half trace to an unresolved V gene in checked studies; the others have no known cause. V and J calls and clone size follow that table, whereas D and trimming were derived from the DNA. In all, the sample holds under 200,000 clones, and over 65% of those were seen once. The ten largest clones take up around 3.6% of the sample.

The material sequenced was PBMCs. This sequence originates from a man aged 40-55 years in good health and CMV-seropositive.

The base sequence is TGTGCCAGCATTTGGACGGGAACTAGCACAGATACGCAGTATTTT. This gives the protein CASIWTGTSTDTQYF. The rearranged chain carries TRBV2 and TRBJ2-3, and perhaps TRBD2 as D gene, on 5 matching bases. Deletion took 7 bases off V and 0 bases off J, with a span of 14 bases between the germline ends. In the germline V gene, CDR1 corresponds to SNHLY and CDR2 to FYNNEI. The CDR3, from cysteine to phenylalanine, totals 15 residues. Only the CDR3 region is kept as DNA, spanning 45 bases read in frame from base 1.